The 27 T cell receptor beta chains below come from one sample, sequenced in a study of neurological immune-mediated disorders. TCRdb passed the 5' RACE reads through MiXCR, listing each CDR3 protein once. The sample has tens of thousands of distinct CDR3 sequences; about 13% are singletons. What was sequenced was PBMCs. The receptors derive from a woman aged 55 to 70 with HTLV-1-associated myelopathy (HAM/TSP).

This clonotype has at least ten counts. The chain couples TRBV7-9 to TRBJ2-5, with D possibly matching TRBD1 (6 bases). This CDR3 spans 13 amino acids. The germline gives CDR1 SEHNR, CDR2 FQNEAQ (reference sequence). The V gene lost 0 bases and the J gene lost 14 bases, with 16 bases spanning the gap. The CDR3 reads CASSLATGPKEYF. CDR3 nucleotides: TGTGCCAGCAGCTTAGCCACAGGGCCCAAGGAATACTTC.

This clonotype was counted at least ten times. The chain has TRBV20-1 and TRBJ2-5, with 9 nucleotides matching TRBD2. V was clipped by 0 bases and J by 1 base; unmatched bases: 3. The germline V gene encodes CDR1 DFQATT and CDR2 SNEGSKA (reference sequence). The CDR3 covers 15 residues. CDR3 nucleotides: TGCAGTGCTAGAGATGGCGGGAGGGTCCAAGAGACCCAGTACTTC. This sequence encodes CSARDGGRVQETQYF.

Ten or more counts support this clonotype. The rearrangement uses TRBV5-5 and TRBJ2-7; 14 nucleotides agree with TRBD2. The CDR3 has 15 residues. Germline lookup yields CDR1 SGHKS and CDR2 YYEKEE (reference sequence). V dropped 4 bases and J dropped 5; count of bases not matched to a gene: 5. Here the CDR3 reads CASSRGTSGSNEQYF. Written as DNA, the CDR3 is TGTGCCAGCAGCCGAGGGACTAGCGGGAGCAACGAGCAGTACTTC.

This clonotype showed up many times. V gene TRBV5-1 combines with J gene TRBJ1-4; 7 nucleotides align to TRBD1. Trimming at V came to 4 bases and at J to 6 bases, leaving 6 bases not matched to a gene. The CDR3 is 14 amino acids. Germline V gives CDR1 SGHRS, CDR2 YFSETQ. CDR3 sequence: CASSIDRVDEKLFF. CDR3 coding DNA: TGCGCCAGCAGCATCGACAGGGTTGATGAAAAACTGTTTTTT. The whole variable domain, filled in from reference TRBV5-1 and TRBJ1-4, reads KAGVTQTPRYLIKTRGQQVTLSCSPISGHRSVSWYQQTPGQGLQFLFEYFSETQRNKGNFPGRFSGRQFSNSRSEMNVSTLELGDSALYLCASSIDRVDEKLFFGSGTQLSVL.

This clonotype was observed many times. This CDR3 is missing its conserved last phenylalanine or tryptophan, likely due to a read error. Because the CDR3's place on the DNA is in doubt, the DNA is left out and the CDR3 is given as listed by TCRdb. CDR3 amino acids: CASSPELAGGAPTL. The V call is TRBV7-2, the J call TRBJ2-1; the DNA was not used to check the table's D call, TRBD2. Germline CDR1 reads SGHTA; CDR2 reads FQGNSA. With termini counted, the CDR3 has 14 amino acids.

This clonotype has a handful of counts. A much larger clone differs from this one at a single base, so this may be a read error. The chain combines TRBV5-6 with TRBJ2-1; 11 bases align to TRBD2. V dropped 0 bases and J dropped 9; count of bases not matched to a gene: 17. The CDR3 runs to 19 residues. Germline-derived CDR1 and CDR2 are SGHDT and YYEEEE. CDR3 coding DNA: TGTGCCAGCAGCTTGGCCAGAATAGCGGGAGGGCCATGGGGAAGTGAGCAGTTCTTC. Amino acids: CASSLARIAGGPWGSEQFF.

This clonotype was seen repeatedly, ten times or more. The chain recombines TRBV29-1 with TRBJ1-3; D uncertain. Per germline, CDR1 SQVTM and CDR2 ANQGSEA. This CDR3 comprises 13 residues. V dropped 7 bases and J dropped 4 bases, with 14 bases sitting between them. CDR3 nucleotide sequence: TGCAGCGCCTGGTCACAGCGGGGAAACACCATATATTTT. Protein sequence: CSAWSQRGNTIYF.

This clonotype showed up many times. The genes are TRBV12-3 or TRBV12-4 and TRBJ1-5; D call uncertain. The CDR3 length is 12 residues. V was shortened by 6 bases and J by 0 bases, with 3 bases between the two germline ends. This CDR3 is CASSFSNQPQHF. As DNA, the CDR3 is TGTGCCAGCAGCTTTAGCAATCAGCCCCAGCATTTT.

This chain connects TRBV7-9 to TRBJ2-1; D could derive from TRBD1 or TRBD2 (5 bases each). Per the germline V gene, CDR1 is SEHNR and CDR2 is FQNEAQ (reference sequence). The CDR3 loop spans 15 amino acids. V lost 2 bases and J 0 bases, leaving 8 bases between the germline ends. For the CDR3, the DNA is TGTGCCAGCAGCTTACCAGGGAGCTCCTACAATGAGCAGTTCTTC. This encodes CASSLPGSSYNEQFF.

As regards this clonotype: The junction departs from germline at one end; a sequencing error may be responsible. This chain uses TRBV10-3 with TRBJ1-4, with D perhaps matching TRBD1 (5 bases). The germline V gene has CDR1 ENHRY and CDR2 SYGVKD. The CDR3 is 13 residues long. CDR3 loop: CAISPGVGEKLYF. The CDR3, as DNA: TGTGCCATCAGTCCTGGGGTAGGGGAAAAACTGTATTTT.

This clonotype has only a few counts. V usage is TRBV29-1 and J usage is TRBJ2-1, with 8 bases lining up with TRBD2. Germline trimming cut 7 bases from V and 0 bases from J; bases unmatched to any gene: 5. The CDR3 is made up of 14 amino acids. Germline V gene lookup returns CDR1 SQVTM and CDR2 ANQGSEA. The DNA of the CDR3 is TGCAGCGGGAAAAGCGGGAGCTCCTACAATGAGCAGTTCTTC. This sequence encodes CSGKSGSSYNEQFF.

Ten or more counts support this clonotype. V usage is TRBV20-1 and J usage is TRBJ2-6; D may be TRBD1 (5 bases). The V gene lost 1 base and the J gene lost 0 bases, with 13 bases spanning the gap. The CDR3 runs to 17 residues. CDR1 and CDR2 (germline): DFQATT, SNEGSKA (reference sequence). Here the CDR3 reads CSARGTDRVSGANVLTF. The CDR3 DNA follows: TGCAGTGCTAGAGGGACCGACAGAGTCTCTGGGGCCAACGTCCTGACTTTC.

This rearrangement joins TRBV18 to TRBJ1-3, with D uncertain. Trimming took 6 bases from V and 0 from J, leaving 12 bases between them. Germline CDR1 KGHSH, CDR2 LQKENI. The CDR3 is 15 amino acids. CDR3 sequence reads: CASSLTADSGNTIYF. For the CDR3, the DNA is TGTGCCAGCTCCCTCACGGCGGACTCTGGAAACACCATATATTTT.

This clonotype was detected only once. An end of the junction differs from the germline gene, which may be a read error. The CDR3 reads CSAIESMGKQQTKYF. In DNA form, the CDR3 reads TGCAGTGCCATTGAGTCCATGGGCAAACAACAGACCAAGTACTTC. The chain uses TRBV20-1 and TRBJ2-5, with D unresolved. The CDR3 length is 15 residues. Germline V gene data show CDR1 as DFQATT and CDR2 as SNEGSKA (reference sequence).

This clonotype was counted at least ten times. The rearrangement links TRBV5-1 to TRBJ2-7, with a tentative D call TRBD1 (6 bases). Trimming shortened V by 0 bases and J by 5 bases, and 6 bases separated the two germline ends. The CDR3 is made up of 12 amino acids. Germline CDR1 SGHRS, CDR2 YFSETQ. The CDR3 bases are TGCGCCAGCAGCTTGGACAGGGACGAGCAGTACTTC. Protein product: CASSLDRDEQYF.

The chain links TRBV29-1 to TRBJ2-5; tentatively, D is TRBD1 or TRBD2 (5 bases each). The CDR3 totals 13 residues. Germline CDR1 and CDR2: SQVTM and ANQGSEA. The germline V and J ends were trimmed by 6 bases and 7 bases, with 18 bases remaining between them. The CDR3 spells CSVEWDHSSTQYF. CDR3 nucleotide sequence: TGCAGCGTCGAATGGGACCATTCCTCGACCCAGTACTTC.

This clonotype was seen more than once but under ten times. This chain links TRBV5-1 with TRBJ2-5, with D perhaps TRBD1 (5 bases). Germline-derived CDR1 and CDR2 are SGHRS and YFSETQ. V lost 0 bases and J lost 2, with 14 bases in between. The CDR3 has 16 residues. CDR3 protein: CASSLEQGLLQETQYF. In DNA form, the CDR3 reads TGCGCCAGCAGCTTGGAGCAGGGCCTGTTACAAGAGACCCAGTACTTC. The complete variable domain, with remaining parts taken from reference TRBV5-1 and TRBJ2-5, reads KAGVTQTPRYLIKTRGQQVTLSCSPISGHRSVSWYQQTPGQGLQFLFEYFSETQRNKGNFPGRFSGRQFSNSRSEMNVSTLELGDSALYLCASSLEQGLLQETQYFGPGTRLLVL.

This clonotype was seen ten or more times. The chain recombines TRBV5-1 with TRBJ2-3; the D gene is possibly TRBD2 (5 bases). From germline, CDR1 is SGHRS and CDR2 YFSETQ. This CDR3 contains 15 residues. V shed 4 bases and J shed 4 bases, with 16 bases lying between them. CDR3 amino acids: CASSPDSQSPDTQYF. The CDR3, as DNA: TGCGCCAGCAGCCCGGACTCGCAATCGCCAGATACGCAGTATTTT.

This clonotype was counted many times. The CDR3 spells CATSGARREETQYF. CDR3 nucleotide sequence: TGTGCCACCAGCGGAGCTCGTCGGGAAGAGACCCAGTACTTC. This rearrangement joins TRBV15 to TRBJ2-5; D unresolved. V lost 5 bases, J lost 3 bases, and 13 bases lay in between. Per the germline V gene, CDR1 is LNHNV and CDR2 is YYDKDF (reference sequence). This CDR3 is 14 amino acids long.

This clonotype has a count of ten or more. V usage is TRBV12-3 or TRBV12-4 and J usage is TRBJ1-1; D unresolved. This CDR3 spans 14 amino acids. Trimming cost V 8 bases and J 3 bases, with 16 bases left between them. The CDR3 protein is CASSSSPPHTEAFF. As DNA, the CDR3 is TGTGCCAGCTCTTCGTCTCCCCCCCACACTGAAGCTTTCTTT.

This clonotype was seen ten or more times. The chain has TRBV20-1 and TRBJ2-1, with 8 bases lining up with TRBD2. The V gene's germline CDR1 is DFQATT and CDR2 SNEGSKA (reference sequence). The CDR3 sequence is 15 residues long. The V and J ends lost 4 bases and 7 bases, in that order; junction bases with no gene match: 12. The CDR3 loop is CSAIDPPGLENEQFF. The CDR3 nucleotides are TGCAGTGCTATCGACCCACCGGGACTAGAGAATGAGCAGTTCTTC.

This clonotype was picked up many times. The chain joins TRBV20-1 to TRBJ1-6; TRBD1 matches at 9 bases. The CDR3 contains 12 residues. The V gene end was trimmed by 6 bases and the J gene end by 8 bases; junction bases not matched to a gene: 2. Germline loops: CDR1 DFQATT, CDR2 SNEGSKA (reference sequence). As DNA, the CDR3 is TGCAGTGCCCGGACAGGGGATTCACCCCTCCACTTT. Amino acids: CSARTGDSPLHF.

There are many counts of this clonotype. The genes are TRBV10-3 and TRBJ1-3, with TRBD1 as a possible D gene (5 bases). The V end lost 4 bases, the J end lost 0 bases, and 7 bases lay between the germline ends. The CDR3 covers 14 residues. The germline V gene encodes CDR1 ENHRY and CDR2 SYGVKD. The CDR3 nucleotides are TGTGCCATCAGTGCAGGGAGCTCTGGAAACACCATATATTTT. It yields the protein CAISAGSSGNTIYF.

This clonotype was detected ten times or more. The rearrangement links TRBV3-1 to TRBJ2-5, with TRBD2 as a possible D gene (6 bases). This CDR3 comprises 15 residues. V gave up 5 bases and J gave up 5 bases, with 18 bases separating them. Germline V CDR1 and CDR2: LGHDT, YNNKEL (reference sequence). This chain's CDR3 is CASSSPLRGLETQYF. The CDR3 DNA sequence: TGTGCCAGCAGCTCCCCCCTCCGGGGGTTGGAGACCCAGTACTTC.

This clonotype showed up many times. The V call is TRBV7-3, the J call TRBJ2-7; the match to TRBD1 covers 9 bases. With V trimmed by 0 bases and J by 4 bases, 4 bases remained unmatched. Looked up from germline, CDR1 is SGHTA and CDR2 is FQGTGA. CDR3 length: 15 amino acids. The CDR3 sequence is CASSLTGQGLYEQYF. The CDR3 coding sequence is TGTGCCAGCAGCTTAACAGGACAGGGGTTATACGAGCAGTACTTC.

This clonotype has a count of ten or more. This chain joins TRBV19 and TRBJ1-5, with D possibly TRBD1 on 5 matching bases. The germline V gene encodes CDR1 LNHDA and CDR2 SQIVND (reference sequence). V shed 5 bases and J shed 10 bases, with 15 bases lying between them. CDR3 length: 13 amino acids. CDR3 protein: CASSRGEKGPQHF. CDR3 DNA sequence: TGTGCCAGTAGTCGGGGGGAAAAGGGACCCCAGCATTTT.

This clonotype appeared many times. V gene TRBV20-1 combines with J gene TRBJ1-5; 7 bases align to TRBD1. V trimming: 5 bases; J trimming: 3 bases; junction bases outside the gene matches: 13. This CDR3 is 16 amino acids long. Germline lookup yields CDR1 DFQATT and CDR2 SNEGSKA (reference sequence). The CDR3 here is CSAYRSEGADNQPQHF. The CDR3 DNA reads as TGCAGTGCTTACCGCAGTGAGGGGGCGGACAATCAGCCCCAGCATTTT.